Detailed here is one T cell receptor (beta chain). Its cognate antigen has yet to be identified. With a much larger clone just one base away, this may be a read error. The ophthalmopathy patients had moderately to severely active disease, with a Clinical Activity Score of 3 or higher, a NOSPECS grade of 4 or higher, and a disease duration of less than 3 months. Patients were excluded if they had other autoimmune diseases, uncontrolled infections, pregnancy or lactation. Diagnosis was based on clinical symptoms, serum thyroxine, TRAb, thyroid ultrasound and orbital computed tomography. Using Ficoll-Paque density gradient centrifugation, PBMCs were isolated from 9.5 to 10 ml of fresh peripheral blood. Total RNA was extracted with Trizol reagent and quality-checked on an Agilent 2100 Bioanalyzer. For repertoire sequencing, TCR beta CDR3 regions were amplified from RNA transcripts. HTBI primers and the Qiagen OneStep RT-PCR kit were used in a first-round RT-PCR, which was followed by a second-round multiplex PCR, size selection and purification. Libraries were sequenced paired-end with 100 bp reads on an Illumina HiSeq2000. As for the authors' bioinformatics: SOAPnuke was used for read processing, and reads with adapters, uncalled bases, a mean Phred below 15, or no exact constant-primer or identifier match were discarded. High-quality paired reads were merged with COPE v1.2.5. Clonotypes were defined as unique nucleotide sequences and were aligned to IMGT TRB V, D and J references using MiTCR v1.1. Analysis was restricted to V-J combinations with a frequency above 0.0001, which covered roughly 99% of repertoires. For each V-J combination, a TCR clonal expansion and chaos score was defined as the ratio of F50 clonal expansion to chaos observed in the TCRdist matrix. Welch's t-statistics and random forest were used to reduce features to 13 V-J combinations, which were fed into a naive Bayes classifier. Thyroid-blood repertoire similarity was quantified with the Morisita-Horn index. TCRdb trimmed public reads at Q25 via fastp, called clones via MiXCR and kept in-frame beta chains. Every entry covers one CDR3 protein and lists the most common genes and DNA from its rows. Here the V and J calls rest on TCRdb's processing, not on the authors' analysis. Within this sample are 360,000 or so distinct CDR3 sequences, with about 17% of them counted one time only. The top ten constitute around 1.5% of the sample.

Reading the germline V gene gives CDR1 SGHRS and CDR2 YFSETQ. Deletion took 9 bases off V and 1 base off J, with a span of 16 bases between the germline ends. The CDR3, from cysteine to phenylalanine, totals 14 residues. CDR3 DNA only is kept here, 42 bases in frame from base 1. These data come from a study of Graves' ophthalmopathy and Graves' hyperthyroidism (dated by TCRdb to the late 2010s). For context, the study as a whole: Peripheral blood was collected at initial diagnosis, before any treatment. The study used signatures of the TCR beta repertoire to tell Graves' ophthalmopathy apart from Graves' hyperthyroidism and to predict which patients would progress to ophthalmopathy. In total, 135 blood samples were TCR-sequenced: 43 ophthalmopathy, approximately 75 hyperthyroidism and roughly 17 hyperthyroidism-to-ophthalmopathy patients. To explore V-J signatures that separate ophthalmopathy from hyperthyroidism, a discovery set of about 100 patients was enrolled, consisting of approximately 44 with ophthalmopathy and some 59 with stable hyperthyroidism. An independent validation cohort was composed of around 19 hyperthyroidism patients and around 15 patients who later progressed from hyperthyroidism to ophthalmopathy. T-cell repertoires of thyroid tissue and blood were compared in more than 5 hyperthyroidism patients. Once sampling was done, hyperthyroidism patients were given methimazole at a starting dose of 30 mg daily, while ophthalmopathy patients were given high-dose intravenous methylprednisolone. The 100 discovery patients were divided at random into training and test sets in a 7:3 ratio.

What the research found in general, with its limitations: Ophthalmopathy was separated from stable hyperthyroidism by the 13-signature model with around 89% sensitivity and just under 84% specificity in cross-validation and with 80%/75% in the test set. No statistical method was used to predetermine the sample size, and group allocation was not hidden from the investigators. In validation, the model predicted ophthalmopathy progression with 70.59% sensitivity and approximately 75% specificity; eleven to twelve predicted patients were CT-confirmed with GO in a median of around 6.5 months. Most of the expanded thyroid clonotypes with a frequency above 0.001 were also detected in blood, and it was suggested that the thyroid immune response may be reflected by blood repertoires.

Sequenced material: peripheral blood. Recombination linked TRBV5-1 to TRBJ1-1; no D segment can be confidently identified. The clonotype originates from a woman between 18 and 29 years old with Graves' ophthalmopathy. Donor details come from another sample of the same person, matched by shared clones. The nucleotide sequence reads as follows: TGCGCCAACACTCAGACATTCCGGAACACTGAAGCTTTCTTT. This is translated as CANTQTFRNTEAFF.